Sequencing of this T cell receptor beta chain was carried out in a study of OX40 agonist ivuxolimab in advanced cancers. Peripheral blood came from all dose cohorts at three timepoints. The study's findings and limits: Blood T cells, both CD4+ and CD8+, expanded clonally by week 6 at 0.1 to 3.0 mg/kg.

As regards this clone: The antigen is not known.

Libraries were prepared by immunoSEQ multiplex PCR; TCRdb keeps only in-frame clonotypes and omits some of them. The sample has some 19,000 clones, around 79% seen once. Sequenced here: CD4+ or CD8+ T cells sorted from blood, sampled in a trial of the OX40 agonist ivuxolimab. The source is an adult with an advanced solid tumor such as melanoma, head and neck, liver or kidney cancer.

CDR3 DNA: TGTGCCAGCAGCTCGGATGGGCGGAACGAGCAGTACTTC. It is translated as CASSSDGRNEQYF. The chain has TRBV7-6 and TRBJ2-7; D unresolved. V was clipped by 4 bases and J by 5 bases, with 12 bases between them. This CDR3 has 13 residues. CDR1 and CDR2 (germline): SGHVS, FNYEAQ.